Listed here are 10 T cell receptor beta chains from one sample, sequenced in a study of T cell responses to AZD1222 COVID-19 vaccine. TCRdb's table, derived via immunoSEQ multiplex PCR, lists solely in-frame clones and lacks some. The data hold 80,000 to 100,000 clones, with around 90% observed a single time. Sample: peripheral blood, taken on day 0 of AZD1222 vaccination. These receptors were obtained from an adult in good health.

The gene calls are TRBV6-2 or TRBV6-3 and TRBJ2-7; TRBD2 might be the D (5 bases). Germline lookup yields CDR1 MNHEY and CDR2 SVGEGT. The CDR3 covers 15 residues. The germline V and J ends were trimmed by 0 bases and 3 bases, with 12 bases remaining between them. The CDR3 region is CASSYSPDSSYEQYF. The CDR3, as DNA: TGTGCCAGCAGTTACTCCCCGGACTCGAGCTACGAGCAGTACTTC.

The chain has TRBV6-2 or TRBV6-3 and TRBJ2-5; TRBD2 matches 8 bases. The CDR3 totals 15 residues. Germline CDR1 and CDR2: MNHEY and SVGEGT. Unmatched junction bases numbered 5, after V lost 5 bases and J lost 0 bases. CDR3 sequence (DNA): TGTGCCAGCAGTCGCGGGGGGACAAACCAAGAGACCCAGTACTTC. Residues: CASSRGGTNQETQYF.

This chain uses TRBV13 with TRBJ2-5, with 10 nucleotides matching TRBD2. This CDR3 is built from 16 residues. CDR1 and CDR2 (germline): PRHDT, FYEKMQ (reference sequence). The J segment lost 0 bases and the V segment lost 4 bases, leaving 5 bases of the junction unmatched. DNA for the CDR3: TGTGCCAGCAGCTCCGGACTAGCGGAGTACCAAGAGACCCAGTACTTC. It is translated as CASSSGLAEYQETQYF.

The V call is TRBV15, the J call TRBJ1-3; D is perhaps TRBD1 (5 bases). The germline V gene encodes CDR1 LNHNV and CDR2 YYDKDF (reference sequence). V gave up 3 bases and J gave up 4 bases, with 7 bases separating them. This CDR3 has 13 amino acids. In nucleotides, the CDR3 is TGTGCCACCAGCAGTACAGGAGGAAACACCATATATTTT. Amino acids: CATSSTGGNTIYF.

The chain recombines TRBV28 with TRBJ2-7, with D perhaps matching TRBD1 (7 bases). V was shortened by 7 bases and J by 2 bases, with 9 bases between the two germline ends. The CDR3 totals 12 residues. Germline assignment: CDR1 MDHEN and CDR2 SYDVKM. The CDR3: CASTGGTYEQYF. As DNA, the CDR3 is TGTGCCAGCACAGGGGGGACCTACGAGCAGTACTTC. The full variable domain, with the rest looked up from reference TRBV28 and TRBJ2-7, is DVKVTQSSRYLVKRTGEKVFLECVQDMDHENMFWYRQDPGLGLRLIYFSYDVKMKEKGDIPEGYSVSREKKERFSLILESASTNQTSMYLCASTGGTYEQYFGPGTRLTVT.

The chain joins TRBV11-2 to TRBJ2-7; tentative D call: TRBD2 (6 bases). V lost 5 bases, J lost 2 bases, and 13 bases lay in between. Germline-derived CDR1 and CDR2 are SGHAT and FQNNGV. CDR3 length: 14 residues. For the CDR3, the DNA is TGTGCCAGCAGCCTCGGGACTGAGACCTACGAGCAGTACTTC. Its protein is CASSLGTETYEQYF. Full variable domain (rest looked up from reference TRBV11-2 and TRBJ2-7): EAGVAQSPRYKIIEKRQSVAFWCNPISGHATLYWYQQILGQGPKLLIQFQNNGVVDDSQLPKDRFSAERLKGVDSTLKIQPAKLEDSAVYLCASSLGTETYEQYFGPGTRLTVT.

This chain uses TRBV10-3 with TRBJ1-1, with D perhaps matching TRBD1 (6 bases). The length of the CDR3 is 15 residues. Germline V gene sequence: CDR1 ENHRY, CDR2 SYGVKD. The ends were cut back, 7 bases at V and 4 bases at J, with 19 bases in the middle. This CDR3 reads CAITQGREVGTEAFF. The CDR3 DNA follows: TGTGCCATCACTCAGGGGCGTGAGGTAGGCACTGAAGCTTTCTTT.

V and J are TRBV18 and TRBJ1-2, with TRBD1 matching over 9 bases. Germline CDR1 KGHSH, CDR2 LQKENI. The trim removed 3 bases at V and 8 bases at J, leaving 7 bases unmatched. This CDR3 has 14 amino acids. The DNA of the CDR3 is TGTGCCAGCTCACCTGGACAGGGGATTACGGGCTACACCTTC. Protein sequence: CASSPGQGITGYTF.

The J gene is TRBJ1-3, the V gene TRBV7-9; 12 bases line up with TRBD1. Germline CDR1 is SEHNR and CDR2 is FQNEAQ (reference sequence). V gave up 5 bases and J gave up 0 bases; unmatched junction bases: 5. The CDR3 is 17 residues long. CDR3 DNA: TGTGCCAGCAGCCTGGGACAGGGGGCATACTCTGGAAACACCATATATTTT. Amino acid sequence: CASSLGQGAYSGNTIYF.

The J gene is TRBJ1-1, the V gene TRBV19, with 9 bases lining up with TRBD1. Germline V lookup: CDR1 LNHDA, CDR2 SQIVND (reference sequence). The CDR3 is made up of 14 amino acids. V gave up 5 bases and J gave up 7 bases; unmatched junction bases: 8. The CDR3 here is CASSLGTGSFEAFF. CDR3 sequence (DNA): TGTGCCAGTAGTCTCGGGACAGGGAGCTTTGAAGCTTTCTTT. Full variable domain (remainder filled in from reference TRBV19 and TRBJ1-1): DGGITQSPKYLFRKEGQNVTLSCEQNLNHDAMYWYRQDPGQGLRLIYYSQIVNDFQKGDIAEGYSVSREKKESFPLTVTSAQKNPTAFYLCASSLGTGSFEAFFGQGTRLTVV.